The entry that follows covers one T cell receptor (beta chain) sequence. No cognate antigen has been identified for it. Base qualities are not at hand, and no much larger clone is one base apart. The data originate from a study of cytomegalovirus exposure and HLA in healthy donors listed by TCRdb under 2017. In terms of the full investigation: According to a later analysis, one platform produced both the roughly 130 validation repertoires and the 700 or so repertoires of the first cohort. The study was designed to test whether signatures of past pathogen exposure could be identified by cataloging public T cell receptors. A separate validation cohort of roughly 130 different subjects was used in addition to the approximately 640-subject first cohort. To predict cytomegalovirus infection status, the study combined high-throughput TCR immunosequencing, statistical association of individual TCRs with disease status, and machine learning.

The germline V gene (reference sequence) supplies CDR1 MNHEY and CDR2 SMNVEV. The trim is 5 bases for V and 4 bases for J, with a gap of 15 bases between the germline ends. The CDR3 runs 15 amino acids, cysteine and phenylalanine included. Solely the CDR3 DNA is kept, with 45 bases framed from the first base. Libraries came from the immunoSEQ multiplex PCR assay. For the original study's pipeline: A statistical classification framework was built to diagnose cytomegalovirus status from the catalog of TCR beta chain sequences. The table was pulled from immuneACCESS by TCRdb, which kept in-frame rearrangements only. Such tables lose some clones; where checked, under half of the loss comes from unresolved V genes, and the rest has no known cause. V, J and clone size were drawn from that table, and D and trimming were deduced from the DNA. Within this sample are approximately 280,000 clones, with around 86% of them counted one time only. Clones ranked in the top ten supply approximately 1% of the sample.

Study-wide conclusions, independent of this receptor: The authors suggested that the approach could potentially be extended to other disease states and immunological phenotypes. The classifier was reported to diagnose cytomegalovirus status with high specificity and sensitivity in both the original and validation cohorts. Most TCR sequences were observed very rarely across donors, whereas some public TCRs were present in many individuals. In vitro tests confirmed that a few of the cytomegalovirus-associated TCR beta chains recognize cytomegalovirus antigens. Of the cluster scores, roughly 95% were above 0 in a later analysis, which found that TCRs clustered in the first cohort also tended to co-occur in the approximately 120 validation repertoires. The study gave a list of over 150 TCR beta chains associated with cytomegalovirus. All 110 or so repertoires were used to score co-occurrence in the validation cohort in a later analysis, because that analysis had no HLA typing for the cohort.

Donors formed part of the validation cohort, which comprised 120 subjects and was distinct from the first cohort of over 500 subjects. Recombination joined TRBV27 with TRBJ2-1; a tentative D call is TRBD1 (6 bases match). The sequence derives from a young woman in good health and CMV-seronegative. The sample taken for sequencing was PBMCs. At the DNA level, the sequence is TGTGCCAGCAGTCCCTCGTGGCAGGGGTACAATGAGCAGTTCTTC. Translation gives CASSPSWQGYNEQFF.